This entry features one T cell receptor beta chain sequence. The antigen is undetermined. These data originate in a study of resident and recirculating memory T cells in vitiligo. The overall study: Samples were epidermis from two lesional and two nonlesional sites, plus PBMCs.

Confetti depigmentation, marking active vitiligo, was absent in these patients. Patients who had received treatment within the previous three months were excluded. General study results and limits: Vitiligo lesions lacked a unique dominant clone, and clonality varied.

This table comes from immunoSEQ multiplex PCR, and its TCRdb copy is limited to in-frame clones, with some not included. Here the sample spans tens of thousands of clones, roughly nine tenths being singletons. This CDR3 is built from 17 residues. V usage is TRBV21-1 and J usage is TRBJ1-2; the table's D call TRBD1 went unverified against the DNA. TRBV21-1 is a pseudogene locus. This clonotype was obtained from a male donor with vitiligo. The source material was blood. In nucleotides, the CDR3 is TGTGCCAGCAGCAACTCGGAGACAGGAGACCCCTTCTATGGCTACACCTTC. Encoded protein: CASSNSETGDPFYGYTF.